Detailed here is one T cell receptor beta chain. Original processing notes: Estimates of nucleated cell counts were drawn from the amplification of reference gene primers. The protocol was immunoSEQ multiplex PCR, while the TCRdb copy is restricted to in-frame clones and leaves out a portion. V and J calls and clone size are given by that table; D and trimming were obtained from the DNA. This table holds hundreds of thousands of clones, 75% to 90% found once. This sample stems from a study of blood T cell repertoires in COVID-19. For the study at large: Material from acute and convalescent COVID-19 was sourced from the United States, Italy and Spain. Sample material is recorded as cDNA or gDNA derived from T cells, B-cell-depleted T cells, or PBMCs.

Germline CDR1 LNHNV, CDR2 YYDKDF (reference sequence). The CDR3 length is 16 residues. The V end lost 5 bases, the J end lost 0 bases, and 11 bases lay between the germline ends. The sequence came from a woman in her twenties or thirties with active or convalescent COVID-19. Sequencing used peripheral blood. This rearrangement joins TRBV15 to TRBJ2-6; D unclear. The CDR3, as DNA: TGTGCCACCAGCCGTCCTCAGGTCTCTGGGGCCAACGTCCTGACTTTC. Translated: CATSRPQVSGANVLTF. The full variable domain, in which reference TRBV15 and TRBJ2-6 provide the parts outside the CDR3, is DAMVIQNPRYQVTQFGKPVTLSCSQTLNHNVMYWYQQKSSQAPKLLFHYYDKDFNNEADTPDNFQSRRPNTSFCFLDIRSPGLGDTAMYLCATSRPQVSGANVLTFGAGSRLTVL.